This is a list of T cell receptor beta chains from one sample in a study of T-cell reconstitution after alpha-beta-depleted transplantation in children. MiXCR, applied by TCRdb to the PCR reads, yields one record per CDR3 protein. This table has fewer than 550,000 distinct CDR3 sequences, more than 9.5% appearing once. Sequencing was performed on PBMCs, mostly from graft donor cells, taken 180 days after TCRalphabeta/CD19-depleted stem cell transplant. The receptors were gathered from a female patient younger than 10 who had a stem cell transplant for aplastic anemia, so the T cells may come from the graft donor. Both conserved end residues are part of each CDR3. A D gene is named only where the DNA matches it firmly. Part of the rows lack a size; the others show once, few, many or a class for expanded clones.

CDR3 DNA: TGCGCCAGCAGCCAGGCTAGCGGGAGGGTAACCTACGAGCAGTACTTC
CDR3 protein: CASSQASGRVTYEQYF
J gene: TRBJ2-7
D gene: TRBD2
clone size: -
V gene: TRBV4-1

CDR3 DNA: TGCGCCAGCAGCTTACGGGACACCTTCAATCAGCCCCAGCATTTT
CDR3 protein: CASSLRDTFNQPQHF
J gene: TRBJ1-5
D gene: -
clone size: few
V gene: TRBV5-1

CDR3 DNA: TGTGCCAGCAGCGGCGAGGTGGCTAGCACAGATACGCAGTATTTT
CDR3 protein: CASSGEVASTDTQYF
J gene: TRBJ2-3
D gene: -
clone size: few
V gene: TRBV12-3/TRBV12-4

CDR3 DNA: TGTGCCAGCAGCTTGAAAGGGGTATCCTTCCCGCTTGGGTTTTACAATGAGCAGTTCTTC
CDR3 protein: CASSLKGVSFPLGFYNEQFF
J gene: TRBJ2-1
D gene: -
clone size: few
V gene: TRBV5-6

CDR3 DNA: TGTGCCAGCAGTTTTAGCCGCCTCTCTGGAAACACCATATATTTT
CDR3 protein: CASSFSRLSGNTIYF
J gene: TRBJ1-3
D gene: -
clone size: -
V gene: TRBV12-3/TRBV12-4

CDR3 DNA: TGTGCCAGCAGCGCGGGACCGCTGGAAGGAAACACCATATATTTT
CDR3 protein: CASSAGPLEGNTIYF
J gene: TRBJ1-3
D gene: -
clone size: many
V gene: TRBV5-5

CDR3 DNA: TGCGCCAGCAGCCAATACAGGGCCTCCTACGAGCAGTACTTC
CDR3 protein: CASSQYRASYEQYF
J gene: TRBJ2-7
D gene: -
clone size: -
V gene: TRBV4-3

CDR3 DNA: TGTGCCAGTTGGGCGGGGGACAGGGGATACTATAATTCACCCCTCCACTTT
CDR3 protein: CASWAGDRGYYNSPLHF
J gene: TRBJ1-6
D gene: TRBD1
clone size: few
V gene: TRBV28

CDR3 DNA: TGTGCCAGCAGCTGGAGGACAGGGGGACAAGAGACCCAGTACTTC
CDR3 protein: CASSWRTGGQETQYF
J gene: TRBJ2-5
D gene: TRBD1
clone size: few
V gene: TRBV7-2

CDR3 DNA: TGCAGCGTTAGCGGGGACAGCAACAATTCACCCCTCCACTTT
CDR3 protein: CSVSGDSNNSPLHF
J gene: TRBJ1-6
D gene: TRBD1
clone size: -
V gene: TRBV29-1

CDR3 DNA: TGCGCCAGCAGCGCCCGGGACAGGGGTGCTAACTATGGCTACACCTTC
CDR3 protein: CASSARDRGANYGYTF
J gene: TRBJ1-2
D gene: TRBD1
clone size: few
V gene: TRBV5-1

CDR3 DNA: TGTGCCAGCAGTTTGATACAACTCAATCAGCCCCAGCATTTT
CDR3 protein: CASSLIQLNQPQHF
J gene: TRBJ1-5
D gene: -
clone size: many
V gene: TRBV28

CDR3 DNA: TGTGCCAGCAGCCTCGACGGACTAGCGGGCACCGGGGAGCTGTTTTTT
CDR3 protein: CASSLDGLAGTGELFF
J gene: TRBJ2-2
D gene: TRBD2
clone size: few
V gene: TRBV7-2

CDR3 DNA: TGCAGTGCTAGAGAAGGGGGTTCTGAAGCTTTCTTT
CDR3 protein: CSAREGGSEAFF
J gene: TRBJ1-1
D gene: -
clone size: -
V gene: TRBV20-1

CDR3 DNA: TGTGCCAGCAGTTACGTAGGGGCACTCCAAGAGACCCAGTACTTC
CDR3 protein: CASSYVGALQETQYF
J gene: TRBJ2-5
D gene: -
clone size: -
V gene: TRBV6-5

CDR3 DNA: TGTGCCACCAGTTCCCCGGGATCCGGGAATTACAATGAGCAGTTCTTC
CDR3 protein: CATSSPGSGNYNEQFF
J gene: TRBJ2-1
D gene: -
clone size: -
V gene: TRBV24-1

CDR3 DNA: TGTGCCAGCAGCAACCCCGGGGGCAGGCTTAACACCGGGGAGCTGTTTTTT
CDR3 protein: CASSNPGGRLNTGELFF
J gene: TRBJ2-2
D gene: -
clone size: few
V gene: TRBV7-2

CDR3 DNA: TGTGCCAGCAGTTCGGGACAGGGTAGAACAGATACGCAGTATTTT
CDR3 protein: CASSSGQGRTDTQYF
J gene: TRBJ2-3
D gene: TRBD1
clone size: -
V gene: TRBV6-5

CDR3 DNA: TGCAGTTCGGGCCCTTATGGCTACACCTTC
CDR3 protein: CSSGPYGYTF
J gene: TRBJ1-2
D gene: -
clone size: -
V gene: TRBV20-1

CDR3 DNA: TGTGCCAGCAACCAGAACGACTATTCGCAAGCCAAAAACATTCAGTACTTC
CDR3 protein: CASNQNDYSQAKNIQYF
J gene: TRBJ2-4
D gene: -
clone size: -
V gene: TRBV7-2

CDR3 DNA: TGTGCCAGTAGTGACCCAGGGGAAATTCAGTACTTC
CDR3 protein: CASSDPGEIQYF
J gene: TRBJ2-4
D gene: -
clone size: few
V gene: TRBV19

CDR3 DNA: TGTGCCAGCTTCGCAGGGCCGGCCACTGAAGCTTTCTTT
CDR3 protein: CASFAGPATEAFF
J gene: TRBJ1-1
D gene: -
clone size: -
V gene: TRBV6-1

CDR3 DNA: TGTGCCAGCAGGCCGGCGGGACAAGAGACCCAGTACTTC
CDR3 protein: CASRPAGQETQYF
J gene: TRBJ2-5
D gene: -
clone size: many
V gene: TRBV6-6

CDR3 DNA: TGTGCCAGCAGCTCCGACAGGCGAATAAGCACAGATACGCAGTATTTT
CDR3 protein: CASSSDRRISTDTQYF
J gene: TRBJ2-3
D gene: -
clone size: few
V gene: TRBV6-2/TRBV6-3

CDR3 DNA: TGTGCCAGCAGCTTCGGACACAGCACAGATACGCAGTATTTT
CDR3 protein: CASSFGHSTDTQYF
J gene: TRBJ2-3
D gene: -
clone size: -
V gene: TRBV5-6

CDR3 DNA: TGTGCCCTTCGGGGCGTGGGAGAGACCCAGTACTTC
CDR3 protein: CALRGVGETQYF
J gene: TRBJ2-5
D gene: -
clone size: few
V gene: TRBV9

CDR3 DNA: TGCGCCAGCAGCTTTTCCGGGACTGAGGCGTGGAATGAGCAGTTCTTC
CDR3 protein: CASSFSGTEAWNEQFF
J gene: TRBJ2-1
D gene: -
clone size: -
V gene: TRBV5-1

CDR3 DNA: TGTGCCAGCAGTTTAGGGGGGACAGGGGAAAGAGAGCAGTACTTC
CDR3 protein: CASSLGGTGEREQYF
J gene: TRBJ2-7
D gene: TRBD1
clone size: -
V gene: TRBV28

CDR3 DNA: TGCGCCAGCAGCGGTAGCGGGAGCATTTTCTACGAGCAGTACTTC
CDR3 protein: CASSGSGSIFYEQYF
J gene: TRBJ2-7
D gene: TRBD2
clone size: few
V gene: TRBV5-1

CDR3 DNA: TGTGCCAGCAGTTTTACTATGACGGGCTACAATGAGCAGTTCTTC
CDR3 protein: CASSFTMTGYNEQFF
J gene: TRBJ2-1
D gene: -
clone size: -
V gene: TRBV28

CDR3 DNA: TGTGCCAGCAGTTACGACAGGTTCACCTACGAGCAGTACTTC
CDR3 protein: CASSYDRFTYEQYF
J gene: TRBJ2-7
D gene: -
clone size: few
V gene: TRBV6-5

CDR3 DNA: TGTGCTAGTGGATTGTCGAGTCCAACCGACAAGCCCTACCATCCGGGCTACACCTTC
CDR3 protein: CASGLSSPTDKPYHPGYTF
J gene: TRBJ1-2
D gene: -
clone size: few
V gene: TRBV12-5

CDR3 DNA: TGTGCCAGCAGCTCCCCGGGGGCCGGGGAGACCCAGTACTTC
CDR3 protein: CASSSPGAGETQYF
J gene: TRBJ2-5
D gene: -
clone size: -
V gene: TRBV7-2

CDR3 DNA: TGTGCCAGTAGTATAAATTTGGTGGGACGGATGATCACTGAAGCTTTCTTT
CDR3 protein: CASSINLVGRMITEAFF
J gene: TRBJ1-1
D gene: -
clone size: -
V gene: TRBV19

CDR3 DNA: TGTGCCACCAGTGACCTCCGGGACAGCACCGGGGAGCTGTTTTTT
CDR3 protein: CATSDLRDSTGELFF
J gene: TRBJ2-2
D gene: TRBD1
clone size: -
V gene: TRBV24-1

CDR3 DNA: TGCGCCAGCAGCTTTGGTGGGACCGGGGAGCTGTTTTTT
CDR3 protein: CASSFGGTGELFF
J gene: TRBJ2-2
D gene: -
clone size: many
V gene: TRBV5-1

CDR3 DNA: TGTGCCAGCATCGCCCGGGGATATAATTCACCCCTCCACTTT
CDR3 protein: CASIARGYNSPLHF
J gene: TRBJ1-6
D gene: -
clone size: -
V gene: TRBV12-3/TRBV12-4

CDR3 DNA: TGTGCCAGCAGCCGCAGGGTGGACGGGGCCAACGTCCTGACTTTC
CDR3 protein: CASSRRVDGANVLTF
J gene: TRBJ2-6
D gene: -
clone size: -
V gene: TRBV2

CDR3 DNA: TGTGCCAGCAGTTTATATAGCGGGAGGGCCCTATCCTACAATGAGCAGTTCTTC
CDR3 protein: CASSLYSGRALSYNEQFF
J gene: TRBJ2-1
D gene: TRBD2
clone size: -
V gene: TRBV27

CDR3 DNA: TGCAGTGCTAACGTACCCCTCGCTGGGAGCTCCTACAATGAGCAGTTCTTC
CDR3 protein: CSANVPLAGSSYNEQFF
J gene: TRBJ2-1
D gene: -
clone size: many
V gene: TRBV20-1

CDR3 DNA: TGTGCCAGCAGTTTATGGGATGGCCCGGGAGAGACCCAGTACTTC
CDR3 protein: CASSLWDGPGETQYF
J gene: TRBJ2-5
D gene: -
clone size: few
V gene: TRBV28

CDR3 DNA: TGTGCCAGCAGTCCTCGGACTAGCGGCTCCTACAATGAGCAGTTCTTC
CDR3 protein: CASSPRTSGSYNEQFF
J gene: TRBJ2-1
D gene: TRBD2
clone size: few
V gene: TRBV7-2

CDR3 DNA: TGCAGCGTAAATCAACAGGGTGTGGTGGAGCAGTACTTC
CDR3 protein: CSVNQQGVVEQYF
J gene: TRBJ2-7
D gene: -
clone size: -
V gene: TRBV29-1

CDR3 DNA: TGCAGTGCTAGATCAACGATAAGCTCCTACAATGAGCAGTTCTTC
CDR3 protein: CSARSTISSYNEQFF
J gene: TRBJ2-1
D gene: -
clone size: few
V gene: TRBV20-1

CDR3 DNA: TGTGCCAGCAGCCGCCAGACAGGCATTAACACTGAAGCTTTCTTT
CDR3 protein: CASSRQTGINTEAFF
J gene: TRBJ1-1
D gene: -
clone size: -
V gene: TRBV7-9

CDR3 DNA: TGTGCCAGCAGCCAAGATTACGGCCAGGGGAACACCGGGGAGCTGTTTTTT
CDR3 protein: CASSQDYGQGNTGELFF
J gene: TRBJ2-2
D gene: -
clone size: few
V gene: TRBV14

CDR3 DNA: TGCAGCGTTGGCAAGGGCTCTGGGGCCAACGTCCTGACTTTC
CDR3 protein: CSVGKGSGANVLTF
J gene: TRBJ2-6
D gene: -
clone size: -
V gene: TRBV29-1

CDR3 DNA: TGTGCCAGCAGTTACAGTTACGGTGGCACTGAAGCTTTCTTT
CDR3 protein: CASSYSYGGTEAFF
J gene: TRBJ1-1
D gene: -
clone size: few
V gene: TRBV6-5

CDR3 DNA: TGTGCCAGCACCCAGGGCGCGGGAGGGGTTTACGAGCAGTACTTC
CDR3 protein: CASTQGAGGVYEQYF
J gene: TRBJ2-7
D gene: TRBD2
clone size: few
V gene: TRBV12-3/TRBV12-4

CDR3 DNA: TGTGCCAGCAGCACCGACAGGGGCTCCTACAATGAGCAGTTCTTC
CDR3 protein: CASSTDRGSYNEQFF
J gene: TRBJ2-1
D gene: TRBD1
clone size: -
V gene: TRBV7-2

CDR3 DNA: TGTGCCAGCAGCCAAGACGGCGAGGGCGTCTCCTACGAGCAGTACTTC
CDR3 protein: CASSQDGEGVSYEQYF
J gene: TRBJ2-7
D gene: -
clone size: few
V gene: TRBV4-2

CDR3 DNA: TGTGCCAGCAGCCAAGAAGGTTTACCGTTAGAGACCCAGTACTTC
CDR3 protein: CASSQEGLPLETQYF
J gene: TRBJ2-5
D gene: -
clone size: -
V gene: TRBV3-1